This T cell receptor (beta chain) derives from a study of T cell responses to AZD1222 COVID-19 vaccine. Clones were read by immunoSEQ multiplex PCR, and TCRdb kept only the in-frame ones, dropping some. Of about 120,000 clones in the sample, approximately 89% were seen once. The CDR3 runs to 17 residues. The rearrangement joins TRBV21-1 to TRBJ2-3. TRBV21-1 is an annotated pseudogene. Specimen: peripheral blood, collected on day 0 of AZD1222 vaccination. The origin of this receptor is an adult in good health. The CDR3 loop reads CASSKLGGGISTDTQYF. The CDR3 DNA follows: TGTGCCAGCAGCAAATTAGGTGGGGGTATCAGCACAGATACGCAGTATTTT.